This T cell receptor (beta chain) was retrieved from a study of technical replicates of blood from a handful of donors. CDR3 length equals 14 residues. Trimming took off 1 base at V and 1 base at J, with 7 bases between the two ends. Germline V gene lookup returns CDR1 LGHNA and CDR2 YSLEER. Some clones are missing from TCRdb's copy, which holds only in-frame ones; the method was immunoSEQ multiplex PCR. The sample includes more than 55,000 clones, approximately 91% of them seen just once. The sequence derives from a human donor in good health. Some clones in this sample may be carry-over from other donors' samples. This rearrangement joins TRBV4-3 to TRBJ2-5, with D unclear. The sample comprised PBMCs. Written as DNA, the CDR3 is TGCGCCAGCAGCCAAGGGTCCAGCCAAGAGACCCAGTACTTC. Amino acids: CASSQGSSQETQYF.